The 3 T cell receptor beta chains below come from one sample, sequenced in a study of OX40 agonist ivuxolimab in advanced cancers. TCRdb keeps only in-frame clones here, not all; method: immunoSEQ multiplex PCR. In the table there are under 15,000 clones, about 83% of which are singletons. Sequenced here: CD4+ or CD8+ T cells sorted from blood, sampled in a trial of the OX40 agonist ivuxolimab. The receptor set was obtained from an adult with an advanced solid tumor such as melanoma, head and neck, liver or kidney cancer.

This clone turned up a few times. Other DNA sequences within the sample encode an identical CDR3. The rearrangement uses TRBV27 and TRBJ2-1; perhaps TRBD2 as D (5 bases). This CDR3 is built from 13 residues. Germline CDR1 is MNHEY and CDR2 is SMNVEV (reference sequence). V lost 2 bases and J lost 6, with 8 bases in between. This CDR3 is CASSLGSVNEQFF. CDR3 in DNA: TGTGCCAGCAGTTTAGGTAGCGTCAATGAGCAGTTCTTC.

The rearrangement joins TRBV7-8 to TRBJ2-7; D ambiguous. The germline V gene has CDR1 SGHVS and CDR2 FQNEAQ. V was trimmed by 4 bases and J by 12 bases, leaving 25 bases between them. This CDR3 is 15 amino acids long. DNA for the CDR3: TGTGCCAGCAGCTCCCCAGCCTCGGCACAGTCCATTTGGTACTTC. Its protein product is CASSSPASAQSIWYF.

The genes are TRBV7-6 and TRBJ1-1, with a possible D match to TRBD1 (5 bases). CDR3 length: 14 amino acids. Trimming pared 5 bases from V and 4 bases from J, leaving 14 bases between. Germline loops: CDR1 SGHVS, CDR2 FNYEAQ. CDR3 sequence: CASSPRGGATEAFF. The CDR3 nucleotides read TGTGCCAGCAGCCCACGTGGGGGAGCCACTGAAGCTTTCTTT. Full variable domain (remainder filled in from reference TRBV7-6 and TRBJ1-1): GAGVSQSPRYKVTKRGQDVALRCDPISGHVSLYWYRQALGQGPEFLTYFNYEAQQDKSGLPNDRFSAERPEGSISTLTIQRTEQRDSAMYRCASSPRGGATEAFFGQGTRLTVV.